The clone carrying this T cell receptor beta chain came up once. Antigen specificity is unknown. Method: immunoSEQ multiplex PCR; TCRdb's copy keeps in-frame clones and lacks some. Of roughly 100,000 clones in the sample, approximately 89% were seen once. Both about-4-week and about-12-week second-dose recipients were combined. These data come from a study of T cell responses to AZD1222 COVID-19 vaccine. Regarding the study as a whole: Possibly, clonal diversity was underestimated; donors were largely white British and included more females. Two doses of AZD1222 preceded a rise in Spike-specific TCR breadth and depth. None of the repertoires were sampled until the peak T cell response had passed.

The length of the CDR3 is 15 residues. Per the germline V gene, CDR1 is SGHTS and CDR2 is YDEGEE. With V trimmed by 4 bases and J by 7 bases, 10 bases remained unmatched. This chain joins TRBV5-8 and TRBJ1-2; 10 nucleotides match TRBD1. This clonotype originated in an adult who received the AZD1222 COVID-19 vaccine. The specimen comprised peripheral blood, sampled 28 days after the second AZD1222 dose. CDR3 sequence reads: CASSLRRGQGFGYTF. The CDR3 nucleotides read TGTGCCAGCAGCCTACGGAGGGGACAGGGGTTTGGCTACACCTTC.